These T cell receptor beta chains were read from a single sample in a study of T-cell reconstitution after alpha-beta-depleted transplantation in children. TCRdb used MiXCR to reprocess the PCR reads, holding one entry per CDR3 protein. The sample lists about half a million distinct CDR3 sequences; approximately 13% were seen once. Source: PBMCs from the stem cell graft donor, taken from the stem cell graft. Every receptor here comes from a human donor who donated a stem cell graft to a child with combined immunodeficiency. Each CDR3 is given with its conserved first and last residue. D genes are given only for firm matches. Clone size is not always given. Where it is, it says once, few, many or a class for expanded clones.

>TRBV15|few|.|TRBJ1-3
CATSRDRGYSGNTIYF
TGTGCCACCAGCAGAGACAGAGGGTACTCTGGAAACACCATATATTTT
>TRBV5-5|many|TRBD2|TRBJ2-1
CASSSLGGRIRYNEQFF
TGTGCCAGCAGCTCCCTCGGCGGGAGGATTCGGTACAATGAGCAGTTCTTC
>TRBV29-1|few|.|TRBJ2-5
CSVEESRVETQYF
TGCAGCGTTGAAGAATCCAGGGTCGAGACCCAGTACTTC
>TRBV20-1|.|TRBD2|TRBJ2-3
CSVGGGASDTQYF
TGCAGTGTCGGCGGGGGGGCCTCAGATACGCAGTATTTT
>TRBV7-8|.|.|TRBJ1-4
CASSLMQGAGEKLFF
TGTGCCAGCAGCTTAATGCAGGGAGCGGGTGAAAAACTGTTTTTT
>TRBV7-2|few|TRBD2|TRBJ2-7
CASSFSGGTGRDEQYF
TGTGCCAGCAGCTTCAGCGGGGGAACCGGCCGGGACGAGCAGTACTTC
>TRBV7-9|.|.|TRBJ1-2
CASSFAGTQGYTF
TGTGCCAGCAGCTTCGCCGGGACGCAAGGCTACACCTTC
>TRBV29-1|few|.|TRBJ2-1
CSVEDQQGTLQFF
TGCAGCGTTGAAGACCAGCAAGGGACTCTACAGTTCTTC
>TRBV12-3/TRBV12-4|.|.|TRBJ2-3
CASSLGFQGSTDTQYF
TGTGCCAGCAGTTTGGGGTTTCAGGGGAGCACAGATACGCAGTATTTT
>TRBV7-2|many|TRBD2|TRBJ2-1
CASSFLAGGNSNEQFF
TGTGCCAGCAGCTTTCTAGCGGGGGGAAACAGTAATGAGCAGTTCTTC
>TRBV9|.|TRBD2|TRBJ2-1
CASSVPGLGGHNEQFF
TGTGCCAGCAGCGTACCGGGACTAGGGGGGCACAATGAGCAGTTCTTC
>TRBV27|.|.|TRBJ2-2
CASSLSGSHAGELFF
TGTGCCAGCAGTTTATCCGGCTCCCACGCCGGGGAGCTGTTTTTT
>TRBV5-1|many|.|TRBJ2-5
CASSFGVQETQYF
TGCGCCAGCAGCTTCGGGGTCCAAGAGACCCAGTACTTC
>TRBV4-3|.|.|TRBJ1-1
CASSQGRTARNTEAFF
TGCGCCAGCAGCCAAGGGCGGACAGCACGGAACACTGAAGCTTTCTTT
>TRBV7-2|.|.|TRBJ2-5
CASSFSLRETQYF
TGTGCCAGCAGCTTCTCTCTGAGGGAGACCCAGTACTTC
>TRBV9|.|.|TRBJ2-4
CASSADKNIQYF
TGTGCCAGCAGCGCCGACAAAAACATTCAGTACTTC
>TRBV11-2|.|.|TRBJ2-1
CASSESGSYNEQFF
TGTGCCAGCAGCGAATCCGGCTCCTACAATGAGCAGTTCTTC
>TRBV7-8|few|.|TRBJ2-3
CASSFAGRSTDTQYF
TGTGCCAGCAGCTTCGCCGGGAGAAGCACAGATACGCAGTATTTT
>TRBV19|.|.|TRBJ1-5
CASTPWGNNQPQHF
TGTGCCAGTACTCCCTGGGGGAACAATCAGCCCCAGCATTTT
>TRBV3-1|few|.|TRBJ2-7
CASSQEALDNYEQYF
TGTGCCAGCAGCCAAGAAGCCCTAGACAACTACGAGCAGTACTTC
>TRBV3-1|.|.|TRBJ1-3
CASSLGRTGNTIYF
TGTGCCAGCAGCCTTGGACGAACCGGAAACACCATATATTTT
>TRBV7-9|.|.|TRBJ2-1
CASSLGSLELEFF
TGTGCCAGCAGCTTAGGGTCTCTTGAATTAGAGTTCTTC
>TRBV7-9|.|.|TRBJ2-7
CASSYPDGEEYEQYF
TGTGCCAGCAGCTACCCTGATGGAGAAGAGTACGAGCAGTACTTC
>TRBV30|few|TRBD2|TRBJ2-3
CAWSVGLAGFGDTQYF
TGTGCCTGGAGTGTAGGACTAGCGGGGTTTGGAGATACGCAGTATTTT
>TRBV27|few|.|TRBJ2-3
CASTQGDTQYF
TGTGCCAGCACTCAGGGAGATACGCAGTATTTT
>TRBV7-2|.|TRBD2|TRBJ2-1
CASSSMGSGRPNEQFF
TGTGCCAGCAGCTCCATGGGGAGCGGGAGACCAAATGAGCAGTTCTTC
>TRBV7-2|many|.|TRBJ2-7
CASRNGIEQYF
TGTGCCAGCAGAAACGGCATCGAGCAGTACTTC
>TRBV29-1|.|TRBD1|TRBJ1-4
CSVRDRGPDEKLFF
TGCAGCGTTCGGGACAGGGGGCCGGATGAAAAACTGTTTTTT
>TRBV28|.|.|TRBJ2-7
CASRTKEQYF
TGTGCCAGCAGGACGAAAGAGCAGTACTTC
>TRBV12-3/TRBV12-4|many|.|TRBJ1-1
CASSHRGGARTEAFF
TGTGCCAGCAGTCACCGTGGGGGGGCTAGGACTGAAGCTTTCTTT
>TRBV6-5|.|.|TRBJ1-5
CAGGGAGQPQHF
TGTGCCGGAGGGGGGGCCGGGCAGCCCCAGCATTTT
>TRBV29-1|.|TRBD2|TRBJ2-7
CSAGSGRWIEQYF
TGCAGCGCCGGTAGCGGGAGGTGGATCGAGCAGTACTTC
>TRBV15|.|.|TRBJ2-7
CATSSGGTYEQYF
TGTGCCACCAGCAGTGGAGGGACCTACGAGCAGTACTTC
>TRBV10-3|many|TRBD2|TRBJ2-7
CAISGSSGGNEQYF
TGTGCCATCAGTGGCTCTAGCGGGGGGAACGAGCAGTACTTC
>TRBV4-3|.|TRBD1|TRBJ2-6
CASSQDAGTGISSGANVLTF
TGCGCCAGCAGCCAAGATGCCGGGACAGGGATTAGCTCTGGGGCCAACGTCCTGACTTTC
>TRBV28|many|.|TRBJ1-2
CASSLQWGQDYGYTF
TGTGCCAGCAGTTTACAATGGGGCCAGGACTATGGCTACACCTTC
>TRBV12-3/TRBV12-4|many|TRBD1|TRBJ2-7
CASSLAPGTGVYEQYF
TGTGCCAGCAGTTTAGCCCCCGGGACAGGGGTCTACGAGCAGTACTTC
>TRBV7-9|many|TRBD1|TRBJ2-7
CASSLDREFAKQYF
TGTGCCAGCAGCTTGGACAGGGAGTTCGCGAAGCAGTACTTC
>TRBV20-1|.|.|TRBJ2-7
CSARSLNRADHSYEQYF
TGCAGTGCTAGATCCCTAAACCGAGCGGACCACTCCTACGAGCAGTACTTC
>TRBV29-1|.|.|TRBJ2-3
CSVQRGSGSTDTQYF
TGCAGCGTCCAGAGGGGGTCAGGGAGCACAGATACGCAGTATTTT
>TRBV7-9|few|.|TRBJ1-1
CASSVPGARSTEAFF
TGTGCCAGCAGCGTTCCGGGGGCAAGAAGCACTGAAGCTTTCTTT
>TRBV11-2|few|.|TRBJ2-7
CASTPRMGEQYF
TGTGCCAGCACCCCCAGGATGGGCGAGCAGTACTTC
>TRBV25-1|many|.|TRBJ2-7
CASSDLYEQYF
TGTGCCAGCAGTGATCTGTACGAGCAGTACTTC
>TRBV7-8|many|.|TRBJ1-4
CASSGTTTNEKLFF
TGTGCCAGCAGCGGGACTACAACTAATGAAAAACTGTTTTTT
>TRBV10-3|few|.|TRBJ2-2
CAITESGGAGELFF
TGTGCCATCACAGAGTCCGGGGGTGCCGGGGAGCTGTTTTTT
>TRBV6-2/TRBV6-3|few|TRBD1|TRBJ2-3
CASRQGAGTQYF
TGTGCCAGCAGGCAGGGGGCGGGTACGCAGTATTTT
>TRBV14|.|.|TRBJ2-5
CASSQDLDERQETQYF
TGTGCCAGCAGCCAAGATTTGGATGAGCGGCAAGAGACCCAGTACTTC
>TRBV12-3/TRBV12-4|many|TRBD1|TRBJ2-7
CASSRGQGAEQYF
TGTGCCAGCAGTCGAGGACAGGGGGCCGAGCAGTACTTC
>TRBV30|.|TRBD1|TRBJ2-1
CAWSRRDREYNEQFF
TGTGCCTGGAGTCGCCGGGACAGGGAATACAATGAGCAGTTCTTC
>TRBV28|.|.|TRBJ2-6
CASSLGRGVRGANVLTF
TGTGCCAGCAGTTTAGGCAGGGGAGTTCGTGGGGCCAACGTCCTGACTTTC